The T cell receptor beta chain described here comes from a study of CD8 T cells in Susac syndrome. Study conclusions and caveats: The study's TCR sequencing and HLA analysis covered a relatively small number of individuals, and the study acknowledged this.

CD8+ and CD4+ T cells from blood underwent TCR beta sequencing, which was carried out in a high-throughput format. Reverse transcription of 0.5 to 1 ug RNA used random hexamers. Across 54 Vbeta and 13 Jbeta, immunoSEQ multiplex PCR amplified TCR beta CDR3. TCRdb recomputed calls from the immunoSEQ multiplex PCR reads with MiXCR, one row per CDR3 protein. The profile covers 300,000 to 350,000 distinct CDR3 sequences, with roughly 94% appearing a single time and over 0.05% taken by the ten largest. Germline CDR1 is DFQATT and CDR2 is SNEGSKA (reference sequence). Deletions cut 7 bases from V and 4 bases from J, with 19 bases between. The CDR3 has 14 amino acids. About this clonotype itself: Its antigen is not identified.

The specimen sequenced was CD4+ T cells from PBMCs. The J gene is TRBJ2-5, the V gene TRBV20-1, with a tentative D call TRBD2 (5 bases). This receptor was identified in a human donor with multiple sclerosis. The CDR3: CSGIWPREGETQYF. Here the CDR3 DNA reads TGCAGTGGCATCTGGCCTCGTGAGGGAGAGACCCAGTACTTC.